These 2 T cell receptor beta chains originate from one sample sequenced in a study of cytotoxic CD8 clonotypes in ibrutinib-treated CLL. Some clones are missing from TCRdb's copy, which holds only in-frame ones; the method was immunoSEQ multiplex PCR. The sample has around 300,000 clones, around four fifths seen once. Sample: PBMCs, taken before ibrutinib treatment. These receptors were taken from a human donor with chronic lymphocytic leukemia.

V and J are TRBV4-3 and TRBJ2-2; D unresolved. Germline V lookup: CDR1 LGHNA, CDR2 YSLEER. The CDR3 contains 13 residues. Trimming shortened V by 1 base and J by 5 bases, and 5 bases separated the two germline ends. DNA for the CDR3: TGCGCCAGCAGCCAAGGAGCGACCGGGGAGCTGTTTTTT. Encoded protein: CASSQGATGELFF.

The rearrangement uses TRBV5-8 and TRBJ2-5; 9 nucleotides align to TRBD2. Germline lookup yields CDR1 SGHTS and CDR2 YDEGEE. The CDR3 spans 17 residues. V was pared by 0 bases and J by 0 bases, with 6 bases of the junction left unmatched. The CDR3 protein is CASSLGLAVEYQETQYF. As DNA, the CDR3 is TGTGCCAGCAGCTTGGGACTAGCGGTAGAGTACCAAGAGACCCAGTACTTC.